This TCR beta chain was recorded in a study of blood T cell repertoires in COVID-19 (dated by TCRdb to 2018 to 2020). As for the study more broadly: Collaborator samples came from the United States, Italy and Spain and covered acute and convalescent phases of COVID-19. The material from the prospective study consisted of cDNA or gDNA derived from T cells, B-cell-depleted T cells, or PBMCs. The dataset comprised deeply sampled blood TCRbeta repertoires from subjects exposed to, actively infected with, or recovered from COVID-19. The repertoires were released in a freely available public database intended as a resource for research on the immune response to SARS-CoV-2. The samples were drawn from two sources: the first 160 participants of the ongoing ImmuneRACE study, and over 1,000 subjects contributed by 6 global collaborators. Nearly every sample came with metadata listing a de-identified subject ID, COVID-19 status, age in years and sex. Where available, HLA class I and class II types were taken from metadata supplied by the sample provider and were not determined by assay-based typing. The paper's findings and limits, for the study overall: How much clinical and demographic metadata was included differed by source and by participant, and the metadata was provided uncurated.

Of note for this clone: Its antigen target is currently unknown. One base away there is no much larger clone; base qualities are not given.

TCRbeta CDR3 regions were amplified from genomic DNA using the immunoSEQ Assay, a bias-controlled multiplex PCR. The original methods were these. The number of nucleated cells in each sample was estimated by amplification of reference gene primers within the assay. To quantify the absolute abundance of each unique TCRbeta CDR3 rearrangement, sequence reads were collapsed and filtered. For each sample, productive Simpson clonality was calculated as the square root of Simpson's diversity index over productive rearrangements. TCRdb mirrors the immuneACCESS table, restricted to in-frame sequences. Some clones are absent from its copies; in checked studies, under half trace to an unresolved V gene, and the reason for the others is unknown. The D gene and trimming were derived from the DNA, and the V and J assignments and clone size from that table. The sample records about 140,000 clones, 80% to 85% of which are singletons. 5.5% of the sample is in the top ten clones.

From the germline V gene, CDR1 is MNHEY and CDR2 is SVGAGI. Cut back by 6 bases and 13 bases, the V and J ends lie 16 bases apart. The CDR3 holds 13 amino acids from the cysteine to the phenylalanine. Of all the DNA, just the CDR3 is kept, 39 bases in frame from base 1. Participants in the prospective study were enrolled through a virtual design, were aged 18 to 89 years, and lived in roughly 24 United States geographic areas. In the prospective study, cohorts were assigned on the basis of participant-reported clinical history obtained from a screening survey and a study questionnaire. In the prospective study, whole blood, serum and a nasopharyngeal or oropharyngeal swab were collected from each participant by mobile phlebotomists. Over a roughly 2-month period, participants in the prospective study had the option of providing additional blood draws and questionnaires. Before DNA extraction, blood samples from the prospective study were shipped at room temperature or frozen.

This receptor was identified in a man between 40 and 49 years old with acute COVID-19. The sample was PBMCs or T cells enriched from blood (not recorded which). The sequence links TRBV6-5 to TRBJ1-6; TRBD1 is a weak D gene call, 6 bases matching. The nucleotide sequence is TGTGCCAGCAGAAAGGAATTGACAGGTCCCCTCCACTTT. Its protein reads: CASRKELTGPLHF.